This TCR beta chain was identified in a study of identifying expanded T cells in peripheral blood. Overall study results and limits: Variance in clone template counts between roughly 2-week samples significantly increased with total template count across all healthy donors.

On this clone: The antigen remains undetermined.

The data were produced by immunoSEQ multiplex PCR, yet TCRdb's version contains in-frame clones alone and is incomplete. The table records tens of thousands of clones, around 84% of them present only once. Germline V lookup: CDR1 MNHEY, CDR2 SVGAGI. The CDR3 length is 13 residues. V gave up 5 bases and J gave up 5 bases, with 10 bases separating them. The sequence came from a person aged 18 to 75 in good health. V is TRBV6-5 and J is TRBJ2-4; D tentatively reads TRBD1 or TRBD2 (5 bases each). Sequenced input: blood. This chain's CDR3 is CASSRGTENIQYF. The CDR3 region has the DNA TGTGCCAGCAGTCGAGGGACCGAAAACATTCAGTACTTC.